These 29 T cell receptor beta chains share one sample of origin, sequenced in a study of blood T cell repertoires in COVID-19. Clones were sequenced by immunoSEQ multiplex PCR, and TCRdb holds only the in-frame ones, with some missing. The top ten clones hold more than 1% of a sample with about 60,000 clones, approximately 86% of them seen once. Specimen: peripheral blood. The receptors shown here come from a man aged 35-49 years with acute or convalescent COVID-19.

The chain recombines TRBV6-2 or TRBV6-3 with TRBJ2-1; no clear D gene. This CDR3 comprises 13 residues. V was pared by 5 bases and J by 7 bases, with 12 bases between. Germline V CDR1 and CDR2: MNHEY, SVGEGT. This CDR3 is CASSLLVRNEQFF. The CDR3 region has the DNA TGTGCCAGCAGTCTACTGGTGAGGAATGAGCAGTTCTTC.

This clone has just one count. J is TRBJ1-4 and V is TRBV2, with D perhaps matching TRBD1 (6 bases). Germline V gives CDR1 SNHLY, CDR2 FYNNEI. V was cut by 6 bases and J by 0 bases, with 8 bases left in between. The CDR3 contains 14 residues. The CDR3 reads CASSGQSTNEKLFF. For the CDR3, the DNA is TGTGCCAGCAGCGGACAGTCAACTAATGAAAAACTGTTTTTT.

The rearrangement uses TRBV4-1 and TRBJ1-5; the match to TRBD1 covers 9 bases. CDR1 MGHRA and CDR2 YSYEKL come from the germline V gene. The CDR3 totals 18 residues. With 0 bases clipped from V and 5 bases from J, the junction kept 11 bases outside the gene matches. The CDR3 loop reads CASSQDSGTGTGYQPQHF. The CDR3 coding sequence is TGCGCCAGCAGCCAAGATAGCGGAACGGGGACAGGGTATCAGCCCCAGCATTTT.

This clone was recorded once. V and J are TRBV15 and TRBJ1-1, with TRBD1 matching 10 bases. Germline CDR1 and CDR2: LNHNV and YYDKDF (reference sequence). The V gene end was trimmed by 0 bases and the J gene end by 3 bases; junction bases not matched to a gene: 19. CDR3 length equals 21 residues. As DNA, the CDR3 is TGTGCCACCAGCAGAGACGTAGGGGACAGGGGAGTGGGTGGTGAGGACACTGAAGCTTTCTTT. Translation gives CATSRDVGDRGVGGEDTEAFF.

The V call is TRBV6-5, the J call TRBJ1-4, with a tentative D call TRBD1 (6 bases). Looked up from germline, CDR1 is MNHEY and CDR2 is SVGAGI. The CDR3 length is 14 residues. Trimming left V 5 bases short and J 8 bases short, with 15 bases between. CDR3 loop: CASSRTGTREKLFF. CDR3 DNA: TGTGCCAGCAGTAGAACGGGGACAAGGGAAAAACTGTTTTTT.

CDR3: CASTGFNYGYTF. CDR3 nucleotide sequence: TGTGCCAGCACGGGTTTTAACTATGGCTACACCTTC. The rearrangement uses TRBV6-5 and TRBJ1-2; no reliable D call. Between the trimmed V and J ends, which lost 7 bases and 1 base, there was a span of 7 bases. In germline, CDR1 is MNHEY, CDR2 SVGAGI. The CDR3 is 12 amino acids.

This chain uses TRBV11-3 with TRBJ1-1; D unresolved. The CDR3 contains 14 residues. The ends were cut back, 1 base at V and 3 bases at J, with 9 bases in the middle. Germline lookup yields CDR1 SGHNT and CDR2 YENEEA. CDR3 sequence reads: CASSLGNGDTEAFF. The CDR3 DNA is TGTGCCAGCAGCTTAGGGAACGGAGACACTGAAGCTTTCTTT.

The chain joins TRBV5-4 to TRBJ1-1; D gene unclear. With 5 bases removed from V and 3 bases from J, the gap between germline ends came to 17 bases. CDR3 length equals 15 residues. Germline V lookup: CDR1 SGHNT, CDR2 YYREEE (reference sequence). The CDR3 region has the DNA TGTGCCAGCAGACCCGGACTGGTAGAGTACACTGAAGCTTTCTTT. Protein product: CASRPGLVEYTEAFF.

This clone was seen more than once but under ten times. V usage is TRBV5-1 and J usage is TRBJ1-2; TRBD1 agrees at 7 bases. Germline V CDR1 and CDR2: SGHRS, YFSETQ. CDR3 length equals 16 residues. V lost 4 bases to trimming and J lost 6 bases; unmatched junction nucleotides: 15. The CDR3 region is CASSRTVQGGSDGYTF. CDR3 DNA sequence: TGCGCCAGCAGCCGAACCGTCCAGGGGGGTTCCGATGGCTACACCTTC.

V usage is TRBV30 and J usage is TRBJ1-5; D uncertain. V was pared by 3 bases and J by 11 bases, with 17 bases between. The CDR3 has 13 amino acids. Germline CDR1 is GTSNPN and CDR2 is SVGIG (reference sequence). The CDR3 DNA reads TGTGCCTGGAGCCCTTATCCCGGGATGTCCCAGCATTTT. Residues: CAWSPYPGMSQHF.

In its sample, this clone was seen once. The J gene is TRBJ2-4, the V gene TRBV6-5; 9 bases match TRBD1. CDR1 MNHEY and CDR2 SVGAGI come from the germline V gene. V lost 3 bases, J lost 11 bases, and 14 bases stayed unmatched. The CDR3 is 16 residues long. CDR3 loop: CASSYSGTGSQFVQYF. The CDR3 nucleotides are TGTGCCAGCAGTTATTCTGGGACAGGGTCCCAATTCGTTCAGTACTTC.

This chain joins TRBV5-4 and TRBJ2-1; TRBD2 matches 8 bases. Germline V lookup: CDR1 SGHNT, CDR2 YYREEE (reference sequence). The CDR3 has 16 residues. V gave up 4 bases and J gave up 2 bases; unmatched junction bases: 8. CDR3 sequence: CASSLGGAPAYNEQFF. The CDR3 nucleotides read TGTGCCAGCAGCCTCGGGGGGGCCCCCGCCTACAATGAGCAGTTCTTC.

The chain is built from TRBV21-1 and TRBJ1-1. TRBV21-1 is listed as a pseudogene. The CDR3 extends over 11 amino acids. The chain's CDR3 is CASQAGTEAFF. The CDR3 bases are TGTGCCTCCCAGGCGGGAACTGAAGCTTTCTTT.

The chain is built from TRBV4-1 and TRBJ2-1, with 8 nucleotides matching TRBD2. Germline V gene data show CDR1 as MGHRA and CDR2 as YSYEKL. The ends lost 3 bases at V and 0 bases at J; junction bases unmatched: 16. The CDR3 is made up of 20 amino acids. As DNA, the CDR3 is TGCGCCAGCAGCCAGTCGGGGGGGCCCGAACGAAAAAGCTCCTACAATGAGCAGTTCTTC. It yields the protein CASSQSGGPERKSSYNEQFF.

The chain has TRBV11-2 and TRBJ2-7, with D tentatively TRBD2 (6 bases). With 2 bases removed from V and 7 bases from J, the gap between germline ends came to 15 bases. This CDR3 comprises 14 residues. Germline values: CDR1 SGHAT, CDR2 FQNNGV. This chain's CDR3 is CASSLQAGWGEQYF. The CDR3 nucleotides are TGTGCCAGCAGCTTACAAGCGGGCTGGGGGGAGCAGTACTTC.

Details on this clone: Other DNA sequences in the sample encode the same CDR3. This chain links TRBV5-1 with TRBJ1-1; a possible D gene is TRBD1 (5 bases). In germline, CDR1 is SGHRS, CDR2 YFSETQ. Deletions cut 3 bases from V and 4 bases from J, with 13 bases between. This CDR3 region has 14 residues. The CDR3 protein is CASSSSPGGTEAFF. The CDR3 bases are TGCGCCAGCAGCTCCAGCCCGGGGGGCACTGAAGCTTTCTTT.

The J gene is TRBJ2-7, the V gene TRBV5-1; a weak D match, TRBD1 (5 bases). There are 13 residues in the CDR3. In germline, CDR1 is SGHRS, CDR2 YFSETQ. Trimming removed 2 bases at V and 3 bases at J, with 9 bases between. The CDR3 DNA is TGCGCCAGCAGCTTAGACAGTGTCTACGAGCAGTACTTC. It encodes CASSLDSVYEQYF.

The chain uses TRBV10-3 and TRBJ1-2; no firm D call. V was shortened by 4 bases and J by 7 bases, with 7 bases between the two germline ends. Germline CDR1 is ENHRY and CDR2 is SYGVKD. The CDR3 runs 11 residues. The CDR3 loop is CAISVAGGYTF. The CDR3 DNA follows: TGTGCCATCAGTGTGGCGGGTGGCTACACCTTC.

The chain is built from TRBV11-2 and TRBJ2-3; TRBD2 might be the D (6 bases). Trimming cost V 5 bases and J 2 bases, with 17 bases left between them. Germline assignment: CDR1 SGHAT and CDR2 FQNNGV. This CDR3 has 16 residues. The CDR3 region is CASSLSGLRITDTQYF. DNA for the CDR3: TGTGCCAGCAGCCTTTCGGGACTGAGGATCACAGATACGCAGTATTTT. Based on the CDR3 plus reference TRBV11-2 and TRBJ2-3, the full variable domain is EAGVAQSPRYKIIEKRQSVAFWCNPISGHATLYWYQQILGQGPKLLIQFQNNGVVDDSQLPKDRFSAERLKGVDSTLKIQPAKLEDSAVYLCASSLSGLRITDTQYFGPGTRLTVL.

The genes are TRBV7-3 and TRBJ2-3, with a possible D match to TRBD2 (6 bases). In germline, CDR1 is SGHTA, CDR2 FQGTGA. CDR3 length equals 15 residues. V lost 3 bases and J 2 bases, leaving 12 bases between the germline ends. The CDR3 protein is CASSLMQGLTDTQYF. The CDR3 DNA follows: TGTGCCAGCAGCTTGATGCAGGGACTCACAGATACGCAGTATTTT.

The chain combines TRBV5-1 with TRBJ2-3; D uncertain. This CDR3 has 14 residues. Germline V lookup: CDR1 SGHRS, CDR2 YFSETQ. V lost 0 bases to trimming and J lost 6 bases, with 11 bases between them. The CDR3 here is CASSLDSSTDTQYF. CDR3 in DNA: TGCGCCAGCAGCTTGGACAGCTCCACGGATACGCAGTATTTT.

The CDR3 nucleotides read TGTGCCAGCAGTGAATCCGGCAGGGGTATTTCTGGAAACACCATATATTTT. The encoded protein is CASSESGRGISGNTIYF. V and J are TRBV25-1 and TRBJ1-3; D is possibly TRBD1 (6 bases). The V end was cut by 1 base, the J end by 1 base, with 14 bases between. The CDR3 is 17 amino acids. The germline gives CDR1 MGHDK, CDR2 SYGVNS.

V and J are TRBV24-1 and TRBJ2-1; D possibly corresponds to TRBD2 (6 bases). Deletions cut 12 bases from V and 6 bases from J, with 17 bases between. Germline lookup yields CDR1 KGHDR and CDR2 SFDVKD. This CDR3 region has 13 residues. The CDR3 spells CASGQGGRNEQFF. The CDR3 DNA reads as TGTGCCTCGGGGCAGGGAGGTCGCAATGAGCAGTTCTTC.

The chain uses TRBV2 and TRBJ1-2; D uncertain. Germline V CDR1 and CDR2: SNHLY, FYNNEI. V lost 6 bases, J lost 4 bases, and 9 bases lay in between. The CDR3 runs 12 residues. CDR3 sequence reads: CASRGLSYGYTF. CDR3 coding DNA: TGTGCCAGCAGGGGCCTCTCCTATGGCTACACCTTC.

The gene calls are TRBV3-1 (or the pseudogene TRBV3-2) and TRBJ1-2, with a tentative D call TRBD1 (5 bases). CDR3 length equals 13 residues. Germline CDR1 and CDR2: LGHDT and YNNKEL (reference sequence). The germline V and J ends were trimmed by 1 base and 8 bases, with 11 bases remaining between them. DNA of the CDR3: TGTGCCAGCAGCCAAGGCGGGGCGAGAGGCTACACCTTC. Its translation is CASSQGGARGYTF.

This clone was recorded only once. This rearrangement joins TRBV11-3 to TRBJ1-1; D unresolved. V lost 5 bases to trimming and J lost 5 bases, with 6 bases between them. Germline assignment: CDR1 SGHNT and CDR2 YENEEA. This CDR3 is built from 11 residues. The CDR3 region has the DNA TGTGCCAGCAGCCCGGTAACTGAAGCTTTCTTT. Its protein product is CASSPVTEAFF.

CDR3 DNA: TGTGCCACCAATAAGGGACAGGGCACAGATACGCAGTATTTT. Protein product: CATNKGQGTDTQYF. The V and J genes are TRBV24-1 and TRBJ2-3, with TRBD1 matching 8 bases. CDR1 and CDR2 from the germline V gene are KGHDR and SFDVKD. The CDR3 is made up of 14 amino acids. The trim removed 8 bases at V and 1 base at J, leaving 4 bases unmatched.

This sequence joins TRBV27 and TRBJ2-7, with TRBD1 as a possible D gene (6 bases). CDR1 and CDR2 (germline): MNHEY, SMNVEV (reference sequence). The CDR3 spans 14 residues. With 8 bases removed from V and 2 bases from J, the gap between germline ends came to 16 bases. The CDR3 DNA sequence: TGTGCCAGCTCAAGGACAGTCCCTCCCTACGAGCAGTACTTC. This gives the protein CASSRTVPPYEQYF.

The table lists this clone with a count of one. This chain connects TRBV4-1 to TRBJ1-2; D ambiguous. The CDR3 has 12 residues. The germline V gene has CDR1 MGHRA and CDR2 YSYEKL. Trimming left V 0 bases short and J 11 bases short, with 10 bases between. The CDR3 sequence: CASSQDLSVYTF. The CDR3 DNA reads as TGCGCCAGCAGCCAAGATCTGTCTGTGTACACCTTC.